Following are 13 T cell receptor beta chains from one sample sequenced in a study of blood T cell repertoires in COVID-19. Clones were sequenced by immunoSEQ multiplex PCR, and TCRdb holds only the in-frame ones, with some missing. The sample gives about 59,000 clones, about 80% of which show up once; approximately 3.5% is in the top ten. Sequenced material: peripheral blood. These TCRs come from a woman older than 75 with acute or convalescent COVID-19.

The CDR3 bases are TGTGCCAGCAGTTTAAGACTCCAAGAGACCCAGTACTTC. Its protein is CASSLRLQETQYF. This chain uses TRBV7-2 with TRBJ2-5, with D hard to call. CDR3 size: 13 residues. The V end lost 6 bases, the J end lost 1 base, and 9 bases lay between the germline ends. The germline V gene has CDR1 SGHTA and CDR2 FQGNSA.

The J gene is TRBJ2-1, the V gene TRBV2; 11 nucleotides line up with TRBD2. The junction had 12 bases not matched to a gene; V was cut back by 8 bases and J by 9 bases. CDR1 and CDR2 (germline): SNHLY, FYNNEI. CDR3 length: 15 residues. Written as DNA, the CDR3 is TGTGCCAGCGGACTAACTAGCGGGGGTGAAGGTGAGCAGTTCTTC. It specifies CASGLTSGGEGEQFF. Supplemented by reference TRBV2 and TRBJ2-1, the full variable domain reads EPEVTQTPSHQVTQMGQEVILRCVPISNHLYFYWYRQILGQKVEFLVSFYNNEISEKSEIFDDQFSVERPDGSNFTLKIRSTKLEDSAMYFCASGLTSGGEGEQFFGPGTRLTVL.

This clone is a singleton in its sample. The rearrangement joins TRBV5-1 to TRBJ2-1; TRBD2 might be the D (6 bases). The germline V gene encodes CDR1 SGHRS and CDR2 YFSETQ. CDR3 length: 14 residues. Trimming removed 0 bases from V and 7 bases from J, with 11 bases in between. The CDR3 here is CASSLDPGGNEQFF. CDR3 coding DNA: TGCGCCAGCAGCTTGGATCCTGGGGGGAATGAGCAGTTCTTC.

The gene calls are TRBV19 and TRBJ2-2, with D perhaps matching TRBD1 (6 bases). Trimming took 5 bases from V and 3 from J, leaving 10 bases between them. The CDR3 sequence is 14 residues long. In germline, CDR1 is LNHDA, CDR2 SQIVND (reference sequence). CDR3 bases: TGTGCCAGTAGTGACCACAGGGACACCGGGGAGCTGTTTTTT. Translation: CASSDHRDTGELFF.

Here the CDR3 DNA reads TGTGCCAGCAGTGGTATCCCACGGGGAACTGAAGCTTTCTTT. Its translation: CASSGIPRGTEAFF. The chain employs TRBV25-1 and TRBJ1-1; D is ambiguous. Germline V gives CDR1 MGHDK, CDR2 SYGVNS. This CDR3 has 14 amino acids. The ends were cut back, 4 bases at V and 5 bases at J, with 14 bases in the middle.

V usage is TRBV7-9 and J usage is TRBJ1-2; tentative D call: TRBD1 (6 bases). The CDR3 contains 15 residues. The V end lost 3 bases, the J end lost 0 bases, and 11 bases lay between the germline ends. Per germline, CDR1 SEHNR and CDR2 FQNEAQ (reference sequence). Here the CDR3 reads CASSFDRLANYGYTF. DNA of the CDR3: TGTGCCAGCAGCTTCGACAGGTTAGCTAACTATGGCTACACCTTC.

This chain links TRBV6-2 or TRBV6-3 with TRBJ2-5; possible D gene TRBD1, 6 bases. Trimming left V 2 bases short and J 2 bases short, with 21 bases between. CDR1 and CDR2 from the germline V gene are MNHEY and SVGEGT. CDR3 length equals 18 residues. The CDR3: CASSYRFGGGGFQETQYF. The CDR3 DNA is TGTGCCAGCAGTTACCGGTTTGGTGGGGGCGGGTTTCAAGAGACCCAGTACTTC.

The V gene is TRBV7-2, the J gene TRBJ1-2; unclear D gene. V lost 5 bases to trimming and J lost 3 bases, with 22 bases between them. Germline V CDR1 and CDR2: SGHTA, FQGNSA. The CDR3 sequence is 17 residues long. The CDR3 is CASSAHRGSNSYYGYTF. The CDR3 DNA follows: TGTGCCAGCAGCGCGCACCGGGGATCCAATTCATACTATGGCTACACCTTC.

The V and J genes are TRBV30 and TRBJ1-4; D might be TRBD1 (5 bases). Germline V CDR1 and CDR2: GTSNPN, SVGIG (reference sequence). Between the trimmed V and J ends, which lost 1 base and 7 bases, there was a span of 10 bases. The CDR3 consists of 13 residues. CDR3 amino acids: CAWSEEQGEKLFF. In DNA form, the CDR3 reads TGTGCCTGGAGTGAAGAGCAGGGTGAAAAACTGTTTTTT.

The chain carries TRBV7-2 and TRBJ1-5; possible D gene TRBD1, 5 bases. Per germline, CDR1 SGHTA and CDR2 FQGNSA. The CDR3 has 16 amino acids. V dropped 5 bases and J dropped 3 bases, with 17 bases sitting between them. The CDR3 region is CASSPYPRQSNQPQHF. DNA of the CDR3: TGTGCCAGCAGCCCCTACCCCCGACAGTCCAATCAGCCCCAGCATTTT.

CDR3 protein: CASTQTSGRAGELFF. The CDR3 coding sequence is TGCGCCAGCACCCAAACTAGCGGGAGAGCCGGGGAGCTGTTTTTT. This chain joins TRBV5-1 and TRBJ2-2, with TRBD2 matching over 11 bases. The CDR3 has 15 residues. Per the germline V gene, CDR1 is SGHRS and CDR2 is YFSETQ. Losses at the gene ends were 6 bases for V and 6 bases for J; bases not matched to a gene: 7.

Worth noting for this clone: A junction boundary mismatches the germline segment, possibly from a read error. The chain has TRBV28 and TRBJ2-5, with D hard to call. Germline lookup yields CDR1 MDHEN and CDR2 SYDVKM. The CDR3 has 13 amino acids. The CDR3 sequence: CASTSNHQRSSDF. The CDR3 nucleotides read TGTGCCAGCACTTCGAACCACCAACGTAGTTCGGACTTC.

This clone occurred once. The V gene is TRBV5-1, the J gene TRBJ2-5, with 8 bases aligning to TRBD1. Germline assignment: CDR1 SGHRS and CDR2 YFSETQ. V was pared by 0 bases and J by 7 bases, with 8 bases of the junction left unmatched. The CDR3 spans 15 residues. The CDR3 nucleotides are TGCGCCAGCAGCTTGGAGACAGGGGCTCCAAGGACCCAGTACTTC. It codes for CASSLETGAPRTQYF.